This entry lists 29 T cell receptor beta chains sequenced from one sample in a study of T-cell memory formation after mild COVID-19. TCRdb reprocessed the 5' RACE reads via MiXCR and lists one record per CDR3 protein. The table has 430,000 or so distinct CDR3 sequences, more than 20% seen once. Material for sequencing was PBMCs or a T cell subset sorted from them (not recorded which). These receptors were obtained from an adult woman who had mild COVID-19 (a few samples of this study predate the infection). Cell type and time point are not known.

This clonotype was seen more than once but under ten times. This chain connects TRBV12-3 or TRBV12-4 to TRBJ1-1; D is undetermined. The CDR3 consists of 13 residues. Trimming stripped 5 bases from V and 1 base from J, with 8 bases between. The CDR3 loop reads CASSPNGNTEAFF. CDR3 DNA: TGTGCCAGCAGTCCTAATGGGAACACTGAAGCTTTCTTT.

The chain uses TRBV20-1 and TRBJ1-2, with 8 bases aligning to TRBD1. This CDR3 contains 15 residues. Germline assignment: CDR1 DFQATT and CDR2 SNEGSKA (reference sequence). The J segment lost 6 bases and the V segment lost 6 bases, leaving 15 bases of the junction unmatched. The CDR3 here is CSAARQGRAKDGYTF. DNA for the CDR3: TGCAGTGCCGCTAGACAGGGGCGAGCTAAGGATGGCTACACCTTC.

This clonotype was picked up many times. The chain links TRBV2 to TRBJ2-7; a possible D gene is TRBD1 (6 bases). Looked up from germline, CDR1 is SNHLY and CDR2 is FYNNEI. The CDR3 covers 13 residues. Trimming took off 7 bases at V and 1 base at J, with 11 bases between the two ends. As DNA, the CDR3 is TGTGCCAGCACCTCCGGACAGTCCTACGAGCAGTACTTC. This codes for CASTSGQSYEQYF.

This clonotype was seen more than once but under ten times. The J gene is TRBJ2-2, the V gene TRBV4-3, with 9 bases matching TRBD2. CDR3 size: 16 residues. The V gene's germline CDR1 is LGHNA and CDR2 YSLEER. The ends lost 0 bases at V and 7 bases at J; junction bases unmatched: 6. The CDR3 here is CASSQDHAGGVGELFF. CDR3 bases: TGCGCCAGCAGCCAAGATCATGCGGGAGGGGTCGGGGAGCTGTTTTTT.

The chain joins TRBV4-1 to TRBJ2-7; no firm D call. The CDR3 is made up of 15 amino acids. V lost 2 bases, J lost 3 bases, and 14 bases lay in between. The V gene's germline CDR1 is MGHRA and CDR2 YSYEKL. CDR3 coding DNA: TGCGCCAGCAGCCAACTTTTAGGTCGCGACTACGAGCAGTACTTC. Encoded protein: CASSQLLGRDYEQYF.

The chain recombines TRBV7-9 with TRBJ2-1; the D is unclear. The CDR3 extends over 15 amino acids. From germline, CDR1 is SEHNR and CDR2 FQNEAQ (reference sequence). Trimming took 5 bases from V and 10 from J, leaving 21 bases between them. The CDR3 bases are TGTGCCAGCAGCCCCAGTCGCGCTCAGATCTACGAGCAGTTCTTC. Translating gives CASSPSRAQIYEQFF.

This clonotype showed up just a few times. The rearrangement uses TRBV12-3 or TRBV12-4 and TRBJ2-3; 10 bases line up with TRBD2. This CDR3 region has 14 residues. After removal of 7 bases from V and 13 bases from J, the junction contained 14 bases not matched to a gene. CDR3 DNA: TGTGCCAGCACCCTCCGGACTAGCGGAAACTCGGAGTATTTT. It encodes CASTLRTSGNSEYF.

This chain joins TRBV20-1 and TRBJ2-7; 13 nucleotides line up with TRBD2. Unmatched junction bases numbered 12, after V lost 6 bases and J lost 7 bases. The germline V gene has CDR1 DFQATT and CDR2 SNEGSKA (reference sequence). The CDR3 is 15 amino acids. This CDR3 is CSAEGLAGSLLEQYF. For the CDR3, the DNA is TGCAGTGCAGAGGGACTAGCGGGATCTCTCTTGGAGCAGTACTTC.

CDR3 in amino acids: CASSIPRTSGLNEQFF. In nucleotides, the CDR3 is TGTGCCAGCAGCATACCCCGGACTAGCGGACTCAATGAGCAGTTCTTC. This chain joins TRBV6-2 or TRBV6-3 and TRBJ2-1; 10 bases align to TRBD2. V shed 6 bases and J 6 bases; nucleotides not matched to a gene: 11. Germline V gives CDR1 MNHEY, CDR2 SVGEGT. The CDR3 is 16 amino acids.

The chain joins TRBV3-1 to TRBJ2-3; 7 bases agree with TRBD2. There are 15 residues in the CDR3. Trimming took 6 bases from V and 0 from J; bases not matched to a gene: 6. Germline CDR1 and CDR2: LGHDT and YNNKEL (reference sequence). The CDR3 DNA reads as TGTGCCAGCAGTAGGACTAGTTCCAGCACAGATACGCAGTATTTT. Its translation: CASSRTSSSTDTQYF.

This clonotype was observed a handful of times. The chain is built from TRBV18 and TRBJ2-2; TRBD1 or TRBD2 may be the D gene (5 bases each). The germline V gene encodes CDR1 KGHSH and CDR2 LQKENI. Trimming took 6 bases from V and 10 from J, leaving 15 bases between them. The CDR3 has 13 amino acids. The CDR3 bases are TGTGCCAGCTCTCCCGGGACCCTGGAGGAGCTGTTTTTT. The encoded protein is CASSPGTLEELFF.

The rearrangement uses TRBV6-5 and TRBJ1-5; tentative D call: TRBD1 (5 bases). The CDR3 runs 15 residues. The germline gives CDR1 MNHEY, CDR2 SVGAGI. Between the trimmed V and J ends, which lost 0 bases and 6 bases, there was a span of 12 bases. The DNA of the CDR3 is TGTGCCAGCAGTTACTCGAACAGGCTTGGTCAGCCCCAGCATTTT. Translated, it gives CASSYSNRLGQPQHF.

This chain joins TRBV5-5 and TRBJ2-3; no firm D call. The V and J ends lost 1 base and 2 bases respectively, with 8 bases between them. Looked up from germline, CDR1 is SGHKS and CDR2 is YYEKEE (reference sequence). CDR3 length: 14 amino acids. The CDR3 loop reads CASSLSQNTDTQYF. Here the CDR3 DNA reads TGTGCCAGCAGCTTGTCCCAGAACACAGATACGCAGTATTTT. The whole variable domain, filled in from reference TRBV5-5 and TRBJ2-3, reads DAGVTQSPTHLIKTRGQQVTLRCSPISGHKSVSWYQQVLGQGPQFIFQYYEKEERGRGNFPDRFSARQFPNYSSELNVNALLLGDSALYLCASSLSQNTDTQYFGPGTRLTVL.

V and J are TRBV10-3 and TRBJ2-3; D not resolved. Germline V gives CDR1 ENHRY, CDR2 SYGVKD. The CDR3 has 13 residues. V was trimmed by 3 bases and J by 9 bases, leaving 13 bases between them. CDR3: CAISEESAYTQYF. Written as DNA, the CDR3 is TGTGCCATCAGTGAAGAGTCGGCCTACACGCAGTATTTT.

This clonotype was recorded at least ten times. V usage is TRBV7-9 and J usage is TRBJ2-7, with 11 positions matching TRBD1. CDR3 size: 15 residues. Germline trimming cut 5 bases from V and 2 bases from J; bases unmatched to any gene: 5. Germline CDR1 SEHNR, CDR2 FQNEAQ (reference sequence). The chain's CDR3 is CASSPGQGAAYEQYF. CDR3 in DNA: TGTGCCAGCAGCCCCGGACAGGGGGCCGCCTACGAGCAGTACTTC.

The V call is TRBV21-1, the J call TRBJ2-7. TRBV21-1 is a listed pseudogene. The CDR3 is 12 residues long. The CDR3 nucleotides are TGTGCCAGCAGCCCGGAATGGTACGAGCAGTACTTC. Translated: CASSPEWYEQYF.

This chain links TRBV5-4 with TRBJ2-7; TRBD1 is a possible D gene (6 bases). Per the germline V gene, CDR1 is SGHNT and CDR2 is YYREEE (reference sequence). This CDR3 is built from 16 residues. Trimming cost V 6 bases and J 2 bases, with 21 bases left between them. The CDR3 nucleotides read TGTGCCAGCACCGATCCGGACAGCGGAATGACCTACGAGCAGTACTTC. This gives the protein CASTDPDSGMTYEQYF.

This clonotype turned up a few times. The V call is TRBV12-3 or TRBV12-4, the J call TRBJ2-7, with TRBD2 matching 12 bases. CDR3 length: 23 amino acids. J gave up 0 bases and V 3 bases, and 24 bases lay outside the gene matches. CDR3 region: CASSFRTSGIGGKRTLDSYEQYF. CDR3 DNA sequence: TGTGCCAGCAGTTTTAGGACTAGCGGGATTGGGGGGAAACGGACCCTGGACTCCTACGAGCAGTACTTC.

This clonotype was seen only a few times. The chain is built from TRBV2 and TRBJ2-3; D possibly corresponds to TRBD1 (5 bases). The germline V gene has CDR1 SNHLY and CDR2 FYNNEI. This CDR3 contains 15 residues. V lost 1 base and J 4 bases, leaving 12 bases between the germline ends. The CDR3: CASSEGRTRADTQYF. Written as DNA, the CDR3 is TGTGCCAGCAGTGAAGGGCGAACCAGGGCAGATACGCAGTATTTT. The full variable domain, rest sourced from reference TRBV2 and TRBJ2-3, is EPEVTQTPSHQVTQMGQEVILRCVPISNHLYFYWYRQILGQKVEFLVSFYNNEISEKSEIFDDQFSVERPDGSNFTLKIRSTKLEDSAMYFCASSEGRTRADTQYFGPGTRLTVL.

The rearrangement links TRBV2 to TRBJ2-7; D is unresolved. Germline loops: CDR1 SNHLY, CDR2 FYNNEI. Trimming pared 1 base from V and 10 bases from J, leaving 14 bases between. The CDR3 length is 13 residues. This CDR3 reads CASSEEAKTHQYF. In DNA form, the CDR3 reads TGTGCCAGCAGTGAAGAGGCGAAGACCCATCAGTACTTC.

The CDR3 DNA is TGTGCCAGCAGAGTAGCGGGAGGGGGCAATGAGCAGTTCTTC. Its translation: CASRVAGGGNEQFF. The rearrangement links TRBV11-3 to TRBJ2-1, with 11 bases matching TRBD2. There are 14 residues in the CDR3. The V gene's germline CDR1 is SGHNT and CDR2 YENEEA. Unmatched junction bases numbered 4, after V lost 6 bases and J lost 6 bases. Drawing the rest from reference TRBV11-3 and TRBJ2-1, the complete variable domain is EAGVVQSPRYKIIEKKQPVAFWCNPISGHNTLYWYLQNLGQGPELLIRYENEEAVDDSQLPKDRFSAERLKGVDSTLKIQPAELGDSAVYLCASRVAGGGNEQFFGPGTRLTVL.

The V and J genes are TRBV11-3 and TRBJ2-6, with D possibly being TRBD2 (6 bases). The CDR3 loop spans 17 amino acids. CDR1 SGHNT and CDR2 YENEEA come from the germline V gene. The V gene lost 4 bases and the J gene lost 2 bases, with 15 bases spanning the gap. The CDR3 DNA follows: TGTGCCAGCAGCTCCCCCACGGCGGGACCTGGGGCCAACGTCCTGACTTTC. Amino acids: CASSSPTAGPGANVLTF.

This sequence joins TRBV9 and TRBJ2-1, with 13 nucleotides matching TRBD2. The V gene's germline CDR1 is SGDLS and CDR2 YYNGEE. The CDR3 extends over 15 amino acids. V was clipped by 4 bases and J by 6 bases; unmatched bases: 4. The CDR3 spells CASSLTSGRVNEQFF. The CDR3 region has the DNA TGTGCCAGCAGCCTTACTAGCGGGAGGGTCAATGAGCAGTTCTTC.

V usage is TRBV24-1 and J usage is TRBJ1-5, with 7 bases lining up with TRBD1. V lost 9 bases, J lost 0 bases, and 4 bases stayed unmatched. Per the germline V gene, CDR1 is KGHDR and CDR2 is SFDVKD. The CDR3 is made up of 14 amino acids. CDR3: CATGQASSNQPQHF. CDR3 coding DNA: TGTGCCACCGGACAGGCCTCTAGCAATCAGCCCCAGCATTTT.

This clonotype has just one count. The chain joins TRBV12-5 to TRBJ2-7; 8 positions agree with TRBD1. The germline CDR1 and CDR2 sequences are LGHNT and FRNRAP. The V segment lost 5 bases and the J segment 2 bases; nucleotides outside the gene matches: 23. The CDR3 totals 20 residues. CDR3 in amino acids: CASGPRTGKIRRAGAYEQYF. CDR3 sequence (DNA): TGTGCTAGTGGTCCCCGGACAGGGAAGATTCGGAGGGCCGGCGCCTACGAGCAGTACTTC.

The rearrangement joins TRBV28 to TRBJ2-3, with D maybe TRBD2 (6 bases). Trimming took off 4 bases at V and 1 base at J, with 15 bases between the two ends. The CDR3 runs to 16 residues. Looked up from germline, CDR1 is MDHEN and CDR2 is SYDVKM. CDR3 nucleotide sequence: TGTGCCAGCAGTTCCCCTCCTCAGCGGGGCACAGATACGCAGTATTTT. Translating it yields CASSSPPQRGTDTQYF. Drawing the rest from reference TRBV28 and TRBJ2-3, the complete variable domain is DVKVTQSSRYLVKRTGEKVFLECVQDMDHENMFWYRQDPGLGLRLIYFSYDVKMKEKGDIPEGYSVSREKKERFSLILESASTNQTSMYLCASSSPPQRGTDTQYFGPGTRLTVL.

This clonotype was seen only a few times. Here the CDR3 reads CASSPNSGIQYF. The CDR3 DNA sequence: TGTGCCAGCAGTCCGAACTCGGGGATCCAGTACTTC. The chain carries TRBV25-1 and TRBJ2-7, with D perhaps matching TRBD2 (5 bases). With 5 bases removed from V and 10 bases from J, the gap between germline ends came to 15 bases. CDR3 length: 12 amino acids. CDR1 and CDR2 (germline): MGHDK, SYGVNS.

This chain links TRBV9 with TRBJ2-1; the match to TRBD1 covers 7 bases. Germline-derived CDR1 and CDR2 are SGDLS and YYNGEE. This CDR3 is 15 amino acids long. J was trimmed by 2 bases and V by 4 bases; bases with no gene match: 6. Written as DNA, the CDR3 is TGTGCCAGCAGCACCTCGGGACAGCCCTACAATGAGCAGTTCTTC. Amino acid sequence: CASSTSGQPYNEQFF.

V is TRBV7-9 and J is TRBJ2-7; D might be TRBD2 (6 bases). The ends were cut back, 1 base at V and 4 bases at J, with 11 bases in the middle. There are 14 residues in the CDR3. The germline gives CDR1 SEHNR, CDR2 FQNEAQ (reference sequence). CDR3 sequence: CASSLGPSEYEQYF. In DNA, the CDR3 is TGTGCCAGCAGCTTAGGGCCTAGCGAGTACGAGCAGTACTTC. Drawing the rest from reference TRBV7-9 and TRBJ2-7, the complete variable domain is DTGVSQNPRHKITKRGQNVTFRCDPISEHNRLYWYRQTLGQGPEFLTYFQNEAQLEKSRLLSDRFSAERPKGSFSTLEIQRTEQGDSAMYLCASSLGPSEYEQYFGPGTRLTVT.